This TCR beta chain was sequenced during a study of spatial heterogeneity in lung cancer (dated by TCRdb to between 2017 and 2020). Background on the whole study: Beta-chain transcripts were consistently detected in greater numbers than alpha-chain transcripts, which likely reflected higher beta-chain transcript abundance. In the raw uncorrected reads, each unique combination of TCR and UMI appeared more than ten times on average. Both alpha and beta chains were TCR-sequenced in samples taken at surgery, namely 220 tumor regions, around 70 matched nontumor lung samples and 56 PBMC samples. In non-small cell lung cancer, the study made a quantitative comparison of TCR alpha and beta repertoires among multiple tumor regions, matched nontumor lung and blood. A strong correlation was found between TCR transcript counts in tumor regions and a T cell transcriptional module score from matched bulk RNA-seq. TCR repertoire features were related to nonsynonymous mutation counts determined by whole-exome sequencing of tumor tissue. Beyond this particular receptor, the publication reports: The count of ubiquitous expanded TCRs correlated with the count of ubiquitous nonsynonymous mutations, and the count of regional expanded TCRs correlated with the count of regional nonsynonymous mutations. Estimated TCR-seq coverage of tumor T cells was only about 6.5% for alpha chains and roughly 13% for beta chains. A correlation was observed between the number of expanded intratumoral alpha and beta TCRs and the tumor nonsynonymous mutation count. Additional single-cell paired TCR alpha and beta sequencing was considered necessary to confirm, at a functional level, the hypothesis that regional TCRs recognize regional mutations.

This clonotype was seen many times. Its antigen is currently not known. The input lacks base qualities; no much larger clone sits a single base away. Read against the paper, the sample's time point label means: sample taken at primary tumor resection. Donors were 65 to 85 patients with early-stage, untreated non-small cell lung cancer from the lung TRACERx cohort. Without any cell sorting, TCR sequencing was performed on whole RNA extracted either from tumor and nontumor lung tissue or from cryopreserved PBMC samples. Only patients for whom sufficient RNA was available from at least two tumor regions were selected for TCR sequencing. Tumor and adjacent nontumor lung specimens were reviewed by a lung pathologist before selection. V is pared back by 3 bases and J by 5 bases, with 8 bases lying between the germline termini. The CDR1 and CDR2 encoded by the germline V gene are KGHSH and LQKENI. The CDR3 runs 12 residues from the cysteine to the phenylalanine. The entry retains the CDR3 DNA only, 36 bases that are in frame from base 1.

Receptor amplification or capture employed 5' RACE. Sequencing used a NextSeq 500. In the TCR library protocol, a unique molecular identifier was attached to each TCR cDNA molecule so that PCR and sequencing errors could be corrected. Under the source paper's analysis protocol: TCR identification, UMI-based error correction and CDR3 extraction were all carried out with Decombinator tools. TCRs above a frequency of 2 per 1,000, corresponding to the top 1% of the tumor frequency distribution, were defined as expanded. Expanded tumor TCRs statistically deemed absent (corrected P<0.05) from at least one tumor region were classed as regional, and all other expanded tumor TCRs were classed as ubiquitous. Rényi diversity was computed with the R vegan package after subsampling each repertoire 100 times to 5,000 TCRs. CDR3 similarity networks were constructed using string-kernel similarity of amino acid triplets, with links drawn between CDR3s whose pairwise similarity was above 0.82. The raw public reads went through TCRdb reprocessing: fastp at Q25, MiXCR clone calling, in-frame beta chains kept. Identical CDR3 proteins give one entry, which carries the most common genes and DNA. TCRdb, rather than the study authors, made the V and J calls. Within this sample are more than 7,500 distinct CDR3 sequences, with over 4.5% of them counted one time only. 20% to 25% of the sample is held by the ten biggest clonotypes.

This chain is built from TRBV18 and TRBJ2-7; the D gene is perhaps TRBD2, from 5 matching bases. Sequencing used lung tumor tissue, obtained at surgery. This clonotype originated in a female donor with early-stage non-small cell lung cancer. The sequenced DNA is TGTGCCAGCTCACCCCAGGAGGACGAGCAGTACTTC. Translated, it reads CASSPQEDEQYF.